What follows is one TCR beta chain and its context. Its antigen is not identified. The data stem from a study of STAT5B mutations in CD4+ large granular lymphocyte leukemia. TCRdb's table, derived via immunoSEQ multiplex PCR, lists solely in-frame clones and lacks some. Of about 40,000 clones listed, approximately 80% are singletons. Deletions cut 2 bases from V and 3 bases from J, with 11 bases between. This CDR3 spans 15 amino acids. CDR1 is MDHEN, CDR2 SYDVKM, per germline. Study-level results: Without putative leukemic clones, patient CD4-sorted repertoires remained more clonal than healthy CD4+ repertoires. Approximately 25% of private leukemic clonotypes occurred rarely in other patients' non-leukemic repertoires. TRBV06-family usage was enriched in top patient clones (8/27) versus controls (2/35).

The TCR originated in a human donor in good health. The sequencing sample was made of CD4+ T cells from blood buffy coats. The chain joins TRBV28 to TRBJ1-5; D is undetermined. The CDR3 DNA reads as TGTGCCAGCAGTTTACCGGGATCCGTCAATCAGCCCCAGCATTTT. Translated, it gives CASSLPGSVNQPQHF.